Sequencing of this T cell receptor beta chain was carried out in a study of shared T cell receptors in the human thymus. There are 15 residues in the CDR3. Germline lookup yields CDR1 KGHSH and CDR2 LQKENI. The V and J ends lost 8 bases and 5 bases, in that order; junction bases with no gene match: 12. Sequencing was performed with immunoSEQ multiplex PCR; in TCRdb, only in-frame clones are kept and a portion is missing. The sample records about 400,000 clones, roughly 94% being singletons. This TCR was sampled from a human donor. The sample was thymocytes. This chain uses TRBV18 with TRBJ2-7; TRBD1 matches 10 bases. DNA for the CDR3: TGTGCCAGCACCCATGACAGGGGGCGAACGGACGAGCAGTACTTC. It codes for CASTHDRGRTDEQYF.